These T cell receptor beta chains were read from a single sample in a study of cytomegalovirus exposure and HLA in healthy donors. The method was immunoSEQ multiplex PCR; TCRdb's version includes in-frame clones alone and lacks a portion of them. The table has about 57,000 clones, 70% to 90% seen once. The sequenced sample was PBMCs. The receptors were sampled from a young woman in good health and CMV-seronegative. The CDR3 runs from the conserved cysteine through the conserved F or W. The order of the fields is J gene, V gene, D gene, clone size, CDR3 DNA, CDR3 protein. A D gene is named only where the DNA matches it firmly. Expanded clones get a size class; other rows say once, few or many, or leave the size out.

J: TRBJ1-2
V: TRBV5-1
D: .
size: .
DNA: TGCGCCAGCAGCTTAACAGGGTATGACTATGGCTACACCTTC
CDR3: CASSLTGYDYGYTF

J: TRBJ2-7
V: TRBV6-6
D: .
size: .
DNA: TGTGCCAGCAGTTACTCTCGGACTATCTACGAGCAGTACTTC
CDR3: CASSYSRTIYEQYF

J: TRBJ1-2
V: TRBV28
D: .
size: .
DNA: TGTGCCAGCAGTTCCGGACAGTTAAGTGCGAACTATGGCTACACCTTC
CDR3: CASSSGQLSANYGYTF

J: TRBJ2-7
V: TRBV6-1
D: TRBD1
size: .
DNA: TGTGCCAGCAGGCAACAGGGGGCCTCCTACGAGCAGTACTTC
CDR3: CASRQQGASYEQYF

J: TRBJ1-6
V: TRBV27
D: TRBD1
size: .
DNA: TGTGCCAGCAGTTCCCGGACAGGAACCAATTCACCCCTCCACTTT
CDR3: CASSSRTGTNSPLHF

J: TRBJ2-1
V: TRBV18
D: TRBD2
size: .
DNA: TGTGCCAGCTCACCCCAGCGGGAGGTGAATGAGCAGTTCTTC
CDR3: CASSPQREVNEQFF

J: TRBJ2-7
V: TRBV6-6
D: .
size: once
DNA: TGTGCCAGCAGTCCCCCGGGGAACGAGCAGTACTTC
CDR3: CASSPPGNEQYF

J: TRBJ2-5
V: TRBV4-1
D: .
size: .
DNA: TGCGCCAGCAGCCAGGGTGCGGGAAGAGAGACCCAGTACTTC
CDR3: CASSQGAGRETQYF

J: TRBJ2-7
V: TRBV6-6
D: .
size: .
DNA: TGTGCCAGCGGCGGGCGGGGATCCAGGAACGAGCAGTACTTC
CDR3: CASGGRGSRNEQYF

J: TRBJ1-5
V: TRBV6-1
D: .
size: .
DNA: TGTGCCAGCAGTGATGTCCCGAATCAGCCCCAGCATTTT
CDR3: CASSDVPNQPQHF

J: TRBJ2-7
V: TRBV9
D: .
size: .
DNA: TGTGCCAGCAGCGTTGGGGCTAGCTCCTACGAGCAGTACTTC
CDR3: CASSVGASSYEQYF

J: TRBJ2-5
V: TRBV9
D: .
size: .
DNA: TGTGCCAGCAGCGTAGAACCGGGGGAGTATGGGGAGACCCAGTACTTC
CDR3: CASSVEPGEYGETQYF

J: TRBJ2-1
V: TRBV18
D: TRBD2
size: .
DNA: TGTGCCAGCTCACCGCCGGGACTAGCGGGGCCTCAGTTCTTC
CDR3: CASSPPGLAGPQFF

J: TRBJ2-7
V: TRBV2
D: .
size: .
DNA: TGTGCCAGCAGTGTAGGCAGGGCCGCGACCTACGAGCAGTACTTC
CDR3: CASSVGRAATYEQYF

J: TRBJ2-7
V: TRBV11-1
D: .
size: .
DNA: TGTGCCAGCAGCTTACATCAGGCCTCCTACGAGCAGTACTTC
CDR3: CASSLHQASYEQYF

J: TRBJ2-3
V: TRBV7-2
D: .
size: .
DNA: TGTGCCAGCAGCGTTGACAGATACACAGATACGCAGTATTTT
CDR3: CASSVDRYTDTQYF

J: TRBJ1-1
V: TRBV5-1
D: .
size: .
DNA: TGCGCCAGCGCCCCTTCTCAGGGTTACACTGAAGCTTTCTTT
CDR3: CASAPSQGYTEAFF

J: TRBJ2-3
V: TRBV7-2
D: .
size: .
DNA: TGTGCCAGCAGAACACAGGGAGGGGGGACAGATACGCAGTATTTT
CDR3: CASRTQGGGTDTQYF

J: TRBJ2-3
V: TRBV7-8
D: .
size: .
DNA: TGTGCCAGCAGCTTAGACCGTAGAGATACGCAGTATTTT
CDR3: CASSLDRRDTQYF

J: TRBJ2-7
V: TRBV7-2
D: .
size: few
DNA: TGTGCCAGCAGCCCTGGAGCCAACGAGCAGTACTTC
CDR3: CASSPGANEQYF

J: TRBJ1-3
V: TRBV9
D: .
size: .
DNA: TGTGCCAGCAGCGGTCAGGCCTCGGGAAACACCATATATTTT
CDR3: CASSGQASGNTIYF

J: TRBJ1-1
V: TRBV28
D: .
size: .
DNA: TGTGCCAGCAGTGCCTCGAAGCTCGTCACTGAAGCTTTCTTT
CDR3: CASSASKLVTEAFF

J: TRBJ2-3
V: TRBV28
D: TRBD1
size: .
DNA: TGTGCCAGCACCCGGGACAGTAGCACAGATACGCAGTATTTT
CDR3: CASTRDSSTDTQYF

J: TRBJ2-5
V: TRBV30
D: TRBD1
size: .
DNA: TGTGCCTGGAGTGCCGGACAGGGGCAACAAGAGACCCAGTACTTC
CDR3: CAWSAGQGQQETQYF

J: TRBJ2-2
V: TRBV7-2
D: .
size: .
DNA: TGTGCCAGCAGCTTAAATCGGAACACCGGGGAGCTGTTTTTT
CDR3: CASSLNRNTGELFF

J: TRBJ2-5
V: TRBV18
D: .
size: .
DNA: TGTGCCAGCTCACCCACGGGGAGCAGGGGACAAGAGACCCAGTACTTC
CDR3: CASSPTGSRGQETQYF

J: TRBJ2-5
V: TRBV28
D: .
size: .
DNA: TGTGCCAGCAGTTCGACATCGGGACTTCTAAGAAAGGGGTTACAGTACTTC
CDR3: CASSSTSGLLRKGLQYF

J: TRBJ2-7
V: TRBV10-1
D: TRBD1
size: .
DNA: TGCGCCAGCAGTCAGGACAGGCGCGAGCAGTACTTC
CDR3: CASSQDRREQYF

J: TRBJ1-1
V: TRBV5-4
D: TRBD1
size: .
DNA: TGTGCCAGCAGCCCGCGGACAGGGGAAGGGGCAGAAGCTTTCTTT
CDR3: CASSPRTGEGAEAFF

J: TRBJ1-4
V: TRBV28
D: TRBD1
size: .
DNA: TGTGCCAGCAGCCCAACGGACAGGGGAGGTGAAAAACTGTTTTTT
CDR3: CASSPTDRGGEKLFF

J: TRBJ2-7
V: TRBV7-9
D: .
size: .
DNA: TGTGCCAGCAGCACAGCCTACGAGCAGTACTTC
CDR3: CASSTAYEQYF

J: TRBJ1-6
V: TRBV6-1
D: .
size: .
DNA: TGTGCCAGCAGTGAAGCCCCAGGGGTGGGATCACCCCTCCACTTT
CDR3: CASSEAPGVGSPLHF

J: TRBJ1-5
V: TRBV5-5
D: .
size: .
DNA: TGTGCCAGCAGCTTGGAGGCCCCGGGAACCCGTCTTCAGCCCCAGCATTTT
CDR3: CASSLEAPGTRLQPQHF

J: TRBJ2-5
V: TRBV6-5
D: TRBD2
size: .
DNA: TGTGCCAGCAGTTACCAGGCTAGCGGTAGAGAGACCCAGTACTTC
CDR3: CASSYQASGRETQYF

J: TRBJ1-1
V: TRBV5-8
D: .
size: once
DNA: TGTGCCAGCAGCCCCCCGGGACAAGGATCTGCTGAAGCTTTCTTT
CDR3: CASSPPGQGSAEAFF

J: TRBJ1-5
V: TRBV29-1
D: .
size: .
DNA: TGCAGCGCTGTCAGGGATAGCAATCAGCCCCAGCATTTT
CDR3: CSAVRDSNQPQHF

J: TRBJ2-1
V: TRBV7-2
D: .
size: .
DNA: TGTGCCAGCAGCCCTGCGCTTTACAATGAGCAGTTCTTC
CDR3: CASSPALYNEQFF

J: TRBJ1-4
V: TRBV5-8
D: .
size: .
DNA: TGTGCCAGCAGCTTGGCCGTCGCCACTGCAACTAATGAAAAACTGTTTTTT
CDR3: CASSLAVATATNEKLFF

J: TRBJ2-5
V: TRBV15
D: TRBD1
size: .
DNA: TGTGCCACCAGCAGGGAGGGACAGGGGGGAGAGACCCAGTACTTC
CDR3: CATSREGQGGETQYF

J: TRBJ2-3
V: TRBV5-6
D: TRBD2
size: .
DNA: TGTGCCAGCAGCTTGGGAGGGACTAGCGGGACCTATACGCAGTATTTT
CDR3: CASSLGGTSGTYTQYF

J: TRBJ2-7
V: TRBV2
D: TRBD1
size: .
DNA: TGTGCCAGCAGTGAAACCCGGGACAGGGGGTACGAGCAGTACTTC
CDR3: CASSETRDRGYEQYF

J: TRBJ2-1
V: TRBV5-5
D: TRBD1
size: .
DNA: TGTGCCAGCAGCTTGACCGGGACAGGGGCATACAATGAGCAGTTCTTC
CDR3: CASSLTGTGAYNEQFF

J: TRBJ2-2
V: TRBV5-1
D: TRBD1
size: .
DNA: TGCGCCAGCAGCCCGGGACAGGGGGTGTCCACCGGGGAGCTGTTTTTT
CDR3: CASSPGQGVSTGELFF

J: TRBJ2-3
V: TRBV5-6
D: .
size: .
DNA: TGTGCCAGCAGCTTTGGGCAGGACACAGATACGCAGTATTTT
CDR3: CASSFGQDTDTQYF

J: TRBJ1-1
V: TRBV7-9
D: .
size: .
DNA: TGTGCCAGCAGCTTAGCAGCCTCCGCGAACACTGAAGCTTTCTTT
CDR3: CASSLAASANTEAFF

J: TRBJ2-5
V: TRBV19
D: TRBD2
size: .
DNA: TGTGCCAGTAGTATAGAGGCAGCGGGAGTCAAGACCCAGTACTTC
CDR3: CASSIEAAGVKTQYF

J: TRBJ2-3
V: TRBV6-4
D: .
size: large
DNA: TGTGCCAGCAGTGACTCCGCCGGGACACACACAGATACGCAGTATTTT
CDR3: CASSDSAGTHTDTQYF

J: TRBJ2-2
V: TRBV11-3
D: .
size: .
DNA: TGTGCCAGCAGCTTTACGAACACCGGGGAGCTGTTTTTT
CDR3: CASSFTNTGELFF

J: TRBJ2-1
V: TRBV18
D: TRBD2
size: .
DNA: TGTGCCAGCTCACCAGGACTAGCGGGAGCTGGGGATGAGCAGTTCTTC
CDR3: CASSPGLAGAGDEQFF

J: TRBJ2-7
V: TRBV6-1
D: TRBD2
size: .
DNA: TGTGCCAGCAGACGGGAGGGGGGTGACGAGCAGTACTTC
CDR3: CASRREGGDEQYF

J: TRBJ1-3
V: TRBV11-2
D: TRBD1
size: .
DNA: TGTGCCAGCAGCTCGACAGGGGTTGGAAACACCATATATTTT
CDR3: CASSSTGVGNTIYF

J: TRBJ1-6
V: TRBV6-1
D: .
size: .
DNA: TGTGCCAGCCGTCGGACAGCAGATTCACCCCTCCACTTT
CDR3: CASRRTADSPLHF

J: TRBJ2-2
V: TRBV10-1
D: .
size: .
DNA: TGCGCCAGCGGACAGTCGAACACCGGGGAGCTGTTTTTT
CDR3: CASGQSNTGELFF

J: TRBJ1-5
V: TRBV28
D: TRBD1
size: .
DNA: TGTGCCAGCAGTTTCAGGGCAGGGGGCTCGCAGCCCCAGCATTTT
CDR3: CASSFRAGGSQPQHF

J: TRBJ1-1
V: TRBV28
D: TRBD1
size: .
DNA: TGTGCCAGCAGTTTTTTCGGTCAGGGGGCAAACGAAGCTTTCTTT
CDR3: CASSFFGQGANEAFF

J: TRBJ2-1
V: TRBV18
D: TRBD2
size: .
DNA: TGTGCCAGCTCGCCCAGGACTAGCGGGAGTTCCTACAATGAGCAGTTCTTC
CDR3: CASSPRTSGSSYNEQFF

J: TRBJ2-5
V: TRBV6-5
D: .
size: .
DNA: TGTGCCAGCAGTTACCGGGGGTACCAAGAGACCCAGTACTTC
CDR3: CASSYRGYQETQYF